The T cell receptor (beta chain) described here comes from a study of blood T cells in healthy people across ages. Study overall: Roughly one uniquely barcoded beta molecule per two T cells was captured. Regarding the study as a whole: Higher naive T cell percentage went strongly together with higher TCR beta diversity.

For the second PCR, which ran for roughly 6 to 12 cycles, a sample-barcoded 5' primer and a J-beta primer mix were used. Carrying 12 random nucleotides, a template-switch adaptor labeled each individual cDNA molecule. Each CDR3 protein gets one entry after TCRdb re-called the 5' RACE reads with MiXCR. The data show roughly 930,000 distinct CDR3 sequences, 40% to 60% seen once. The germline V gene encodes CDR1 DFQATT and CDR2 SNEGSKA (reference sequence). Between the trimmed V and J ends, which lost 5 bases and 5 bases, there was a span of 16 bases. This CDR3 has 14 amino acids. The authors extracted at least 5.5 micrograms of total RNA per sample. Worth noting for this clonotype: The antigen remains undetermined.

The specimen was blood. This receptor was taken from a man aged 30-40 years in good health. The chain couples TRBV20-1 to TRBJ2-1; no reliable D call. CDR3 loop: CSAPRPSPNNEQFF. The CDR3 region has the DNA TGCAGTGCTCCAAGACCTTCCCCCAACAATGAGCAGTTCTTC.